The clone carrying this T cell receptor beta chain was recorded only once. This sample was included in a study of blood T cell repertoires in COVID-19. Turning to the study itself: T cells, B-cell-depleted T cells, or PBMCs supplied cDNA or gDNA.

Authors' processing steps: Estimation of nucleated cell counts relied on the amplification of reference gene primers. Profiled with immunoSEQ multiplex PCR; TCRdb holds only in-frame clones, not every one. D and trimming come from the DNA, and the V and J calls and clone size come from that table. The data show about 150,000 clones, around 85% seen once. The sequenced sample was peripheral blood. This receptor was identified in a man aged 60 to 69 with COVID-19, enrolled during active disease.

The CDR3 DNA reads as TGTGCCACCAGCCCGGACAGGGCAGCGAGGGGCTACACCTTC. It is translated as CATSPDRAARGYTF. The chain combines TRBV24-1 with TRBJ1-2; TRBD1 agrees at 8 bases. Losses at the gene ends were 7 bases for V and 8 bases for J; bases not matched to a gene: 11. The CDR3 loop spans 14 amino acids. Germline loops: CDR1 KGHDR, CDR2 SFDVKD.